This T cell receptor beta chain was obtained from a study of T cell responses to AZD1222 COVID-19 vaccine. Study-level results: When two AZD1222 doses had been given, Spike-specific TCR breadth and depth rose. Unmutated variant regions are reportedly the target of nearly half of TCRs that are spike-specific. Researchers took repertoire samples only after the peak T cell response had come.

With respect to this clone: What it binds is not known.

The method was immunoSEQ multiplex PCR; TCRdb's version includes in-frame clones alone and lacks a portion of them. The sample yields 95,000 to 100,000 clones, roughly 92% seen once. Pooled samples include second doses given at about 4 or 12 weeks. The sequence came from an adult who received the AZD1222 COVID-19 vaccine. Sequencing used peripheral blood, obtained 28 days after the second AZD1222 dose.

CDR3 bases: TGTGCCAGCAGCCTCGGGACTAGCGGTACCTACGAGCAGTACTTC. Translation gives CASSLGTSGTYEQYF. The V gene is TRBV9, the J gene TRBJ2-7, with TRBD2 matching over 11 bases. CDR1 SGDLS and CDR2 YYNGEE come from the germline V gene. With V trimmed by 4 bases and J by 2 bases, 5 bases remained unmatched. This CDR3 region has 15 residues.